Shown below are 16 T cell receptor beta chains from a single sample sequenced in a study of blood T cell repertoires in COVID-19. Sequencing used immunoSEQ multiplex PCR; TCRdb keeps in-frame clones, though not all of them. The sample has a few hundred thousand clones, around 91% seen once. Sequenced input: peripheral blood. Receptors originate from an older woman with COVID-19, enrolled during active disease.

The rearrangement joins TRBV19 to TRBJ1-1, with D unresolved. With 5 bases removed from V and 6 bases from J, the gap between germline ends came to 13 bases. The CDR3 spans 13 residues. Germline CDR1 reads LNHDA; CDR2 reads SQIVND (reference sequence). The CDR3 sequence is CASSPERGSEAFF. CDR3 nucleotide sequence: TGTGCCAGTAGTCCCGAACGGGGTTCTGAAGCTTTCTTT. Full variable domain (outside the CDR3, taken from reference TRBV19 and TRBJ1-1): DGGITQSPKYLFRKEGQNVTLSCEQNLNHDAMYWYRQDPGQGLRLIYYSQIVNDFQKGDIAEGYSVSREKKESFPLTVTSAQKNPTAFYLCASSPERGSEAFFGQGTRLTVV.

V usage is TRBV9 and J usage is TRBJ1-6; possibly TRBD1 for D (5 bases). This CDR3 has 17 residues. The germline CDR1 and CDR2 sequences are SGDLS and YYNGEE. The V end was cut by 4 bases, the J end by 0 bases, with 14 bases between. CDR3 sequence reads: CASSRQLLTSYNSPLHF. CDR3 in DNA: TGTGCCAGCAGCCGACAGCTACTAACCTCCTATAATTCACCCCTCCACTTT.

The chain couples TRBV7-9 to TRBJ2-5, with 7 bases aligning to TRBD1. Germline V CDR1 and CDR2: SEHNR, FQNEAQ (reference sequence). The CDR3 has 15 amino acids. The ends lost 1 base at V and 5 bases at J; junction bases unmatched: 7. The CDR3 region is CASSLVRGRGETQYF. The CDR3 region has the DNA TGTGCCAGCAGCTTAGTGAGGGGGCGCGGGGAGACCCAGTACTTC.

This clone turned up a few times. This chain links TRBV5-8 with TRBJ2-4; D ambiguous. This CDR3 contains 15 residues. CDR1 SGHTS and CDR2 YDEGEE come from the germline V gene. Trimming cost V 0 bases and J 0 bases, with 7 bases left between them. The CDR3 nucleotides read TGTGCCAGCAGCTTGGGTGGCGGAGCCAAAAACATTCAGTACTTC. This gives the protein CASSLGGGAKNIQYF.

This clone occurred a few times. The chain combines TRBV18 with TRBJ2-7, with TRBD1 matching over 7 bases. The CDR3 sequence is 13 residues long. Trimming cost V 5 bases and J 1 base; bases outside gene matches: 2. CDR1 is KGHSH and CDR2 is LQKENI in the germline V gene. The CDR3 spells CASSGQESYEQYF. The CDR3 DNA sequence: TGTGCCAGCTCAGGACAGGAGTCCTACGAGCAGTACTTC.

This chain joins TRBV7-9 and TRBJ1-1, with unresolved D. Germline V gives CDR1 SEHNR, CDR2 FQNEAQ (reference sequence). The V end was cut by 10 bases, the J end by 1 base, with 7 bases between. CDR3 length equals 11 residues. The chain's CDR3 is CATTRNTEAFF. The CDR3 DNA reads as TGTGCCACCACGCGGAACACTGAAGCTTTCTTT.

The J gene is TRBJ1-2, the V gene TRBV6-5, with 9 bases lining up with TRBD1. Trimming at V came to 7 bases and at J to 2 bases, leaving 8 bases not matched to a gene. Germline V gives CDR1 MNHEY, CDR2 SVGAGI. The CDR3 has 15 residues. The CDR3 coding sequence is TGTGCCAGCAAGGTTGGACAGGGGACGAACTATGGCTACACCTTC. This gives the protein CASKVGQGTNYGYTF.

The chain combines TRBV10-3 with TRBJ1-2; no clear D gene. Trimming removed 9 bases at V and 4 bases at J, with 15 bases between. Germline V CDR1 and CDR2: ENHRY, SYGVKD. The CDR3 contains 13 residues. The CDR3 region has the DNA TGTGCCATAGCGACGGTGGCGAGCTATGGCTACACCTTC. It encodes CAIATVASYGYTF.

V usage is TRBV5-1 and J usage is TRBJ1-6, with 7 bases fitting TRBD1. CDR1 and CDR2 from the germline V gene are SGHRS and YFSETQ. V lost 0 bases to trimming and J lost 10 bases; unmatched junction nucleotides: 10. This CDR3 is built from 16 residues. For the CDR3, the DNA is TGCGCCAGCAGCTTGGATGGGAACAGGGGTGGCTCACCCCTCCACTTT. Translating it yields CASSLDGNRGGSPLHF.

The chain recombines TRBV2 with TRBJ2-1; D possibly corresponds to TRBD2 (6 bases). The CDR3 has 16 residues. Trimming pared 2 bases from V and 0 bases from J, leaving 11 bases between. Germline values: CDR1 SNHLY, CDR2 FYNNEI. The CDR3, as DNA: TGTGCCAGCAGTGAACTCCTAGCGCGCTCCTACAATGAGCAGTTCTTC. This translates into CASSELLARSYNEQFF. The variable domain in full, with the rest retrieved from reference TRBV2 and TRBJ2-1, is EPEVTQTPSHQVTQMGQEVILRCVPISNHLYFYWYRQILGQKVEFLVSFYNNEISEKSEIFDDQFSVERPDGSNFTLKIRSTKLEDSAMYFCASSELLARSYNEQFFGPGTRLTVL.

This clone was found once. The chain couples TRBV18 to TRBJ1-3, with a weak D call TRBD1 (6 bases). V was trimmed by 4 bases and J by 4 bases, leaving 11 bases between them. The CDR3 length is 14 residues. Germline CDR1 reads KGHSH; CDR2 reads LQKENI. The CDR3 is CASSLQGTGNTIYF. The CDR3 DNA is TGTGCCAGCTCACTCCAGGGGACAGGAAACACCATATATTTT.

This sequence joins TRBV7-2 and TRBJ1-5; 7 bases fit TRBD1. Germline lookup yields CDR1 SGHTA and CDR2 FQGNSA. CDR3 length equals 15 residues. With V trimmed by 4 bases and J by 4 bases, 7 bases remained unmatched. CDR3 sequence: CASSSSGQSNQPQHF. CDR3 nucleotides: TGTGCCAGCAGCTCTTCGGGACAGAGTAATCAGCCCCAGCATTTT.

The chain uses TRBV4-3 and TRBJ2-1, with 11 positions matching TRBD2. V was pared by 2 bases and J by 9 bases, with 12 bases of the junction left unmatched. The CDR3 is 17 residues long. Germline V gene sequence: CDR1 LGHNA, CDR2 YSLEER. The CDR3 DNA reads TGCGCCAGCAGCCAACTCCTGGCTAGCGGGGGGATGGCTGAGCAGTTCTTC. Its translation: CASSQLLASGGMAEQFF.

The V call is TRBV7-9, the J call TRBJ1-4; a weak D match, TRBD1 (5 bases). The V gene's germline CDR1 is SEHNR and CDR2 FQNEAQ (reference sequence). This CDR3 comprises 13 residues. The ends were cut back, 5 bases at V and 8 bases at J, with 12 bases in the middle. The CDR3 DNA follows: TGTGCCAGCAGCCTGAGGAGGGACGAAAAACTGTTTTTT. It encodes CASSLRRDEKLFF. Variable domain in full (rest from reference TRBV7-9 and TRBJ1-4): DTGVSQNPRHKITKRGQNVTFRCDPISEHNRLYWYRQTLGQGPEFLTYFQNEAQLEKSRLLSDRFSAERPKGSFSTLEIQRTEQGDSAMYLCASSLRRDEKLFFGSGTQLSVL.

The chain uses TRBV4-3 and TRBJ2-1; 7 nucleotides align to TRBD2. The CDR3 loop spans 17 amino acids. The ends lost 0 bases at V and 6 bases at J; junction bases unmatched: 11. From germline, CDR1 is LGHNA and CDR2 YSLEER. The CDR3: CASSQESHTSGVNEQFF. The CDR3 DNA follows: TGCGCCAGCAGCCAAGAGTCCCACACCAGCGGGGTCAATGAGCAGTTCTTC.

This clone was picked up one time. V usage is TRBV6-5 and J usage is TRBJ1-2; D gene unclear. Germline CDR1 MNHEY, CDR2 SVGAGI. Trimming shortened V by 7 bases and J by 4 bases, and 13 bases separated the two germline ends. The CDR3 sequence is 13 residues long. The CDR3 region is CASMREVPYGYTF. For the CDR3, the DNA is TGTGCCAGCATGCGTGAGGTACCCTATGGCTACACCTTC.